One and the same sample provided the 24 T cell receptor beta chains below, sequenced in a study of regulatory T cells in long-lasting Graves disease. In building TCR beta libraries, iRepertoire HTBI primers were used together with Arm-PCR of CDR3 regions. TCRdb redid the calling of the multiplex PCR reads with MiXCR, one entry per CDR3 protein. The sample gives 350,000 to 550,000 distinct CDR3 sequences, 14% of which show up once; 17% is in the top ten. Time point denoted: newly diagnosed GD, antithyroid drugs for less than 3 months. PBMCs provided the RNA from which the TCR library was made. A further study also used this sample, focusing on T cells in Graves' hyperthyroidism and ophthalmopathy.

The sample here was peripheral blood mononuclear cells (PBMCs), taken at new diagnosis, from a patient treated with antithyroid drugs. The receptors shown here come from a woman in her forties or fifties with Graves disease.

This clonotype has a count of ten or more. CDR3 in DNA: TGTGCCAGCAGTGAAGGGACGGAAAATGAGCAGTTCTTC. Residues: CASSEGTENEQFF. This rearrangement joins TRBV2 to TRBJ2-1; D ambiguous. The germline gives CDR1 SNHLY, CDR2 FYNNEI. V was trimmed by 1 base and J by 7 bases, leaving 8 bases between them. The CDR3 is made up of 13 amino acids.

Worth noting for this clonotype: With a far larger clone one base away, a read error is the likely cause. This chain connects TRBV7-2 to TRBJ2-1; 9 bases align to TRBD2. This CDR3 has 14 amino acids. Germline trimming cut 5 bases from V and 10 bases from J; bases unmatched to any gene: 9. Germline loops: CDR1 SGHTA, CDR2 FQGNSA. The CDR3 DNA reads TGTGCCAGCAGCGGACTAGCGCGAGACTACGAGCAGTTCTTC. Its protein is CASSGLARDYEQFF.

CDR3 residues: CASSQPGQGTFREQFF. CDR3 bases: TGCGCCAGCAGCCAACCGGGACAGGGGACTTTTCGCGAGCAGTTCTTC. This chain connects TRBV4-1 to TRBJ2-1; TRBD1 matches at 10 bases. The CDR3 contains 16 residues. CDR1 is MGHRA and CDR2 is YSYEKL in the germline V gene. With 2 bases clipped from V and 10 bases from J, the junction kept 11 bases outside the gene matches.

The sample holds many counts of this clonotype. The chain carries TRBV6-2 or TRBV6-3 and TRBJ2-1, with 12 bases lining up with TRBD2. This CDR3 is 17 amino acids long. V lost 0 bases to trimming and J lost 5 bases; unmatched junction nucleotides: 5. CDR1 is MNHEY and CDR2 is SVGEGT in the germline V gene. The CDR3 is CASSYSPRLAGDNEQFF. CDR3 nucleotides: TGTGCCAGCAGTTACTCGCCGAGACTAGCGGGGGACAATGAGCAGTTCTTC.

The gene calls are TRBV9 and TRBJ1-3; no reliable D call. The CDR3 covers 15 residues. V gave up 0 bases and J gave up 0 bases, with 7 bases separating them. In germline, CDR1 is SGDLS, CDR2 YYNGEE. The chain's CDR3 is CASSVGQTSGNTIYF. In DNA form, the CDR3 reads TGTGCCAGCAGCGTAGGTCAAACCTCTGGAAACACCATATATTTT.

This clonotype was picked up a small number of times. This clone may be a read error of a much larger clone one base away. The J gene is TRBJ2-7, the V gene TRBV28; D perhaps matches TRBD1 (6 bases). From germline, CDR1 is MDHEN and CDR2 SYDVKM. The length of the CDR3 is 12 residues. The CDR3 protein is CASSLTGDERYF. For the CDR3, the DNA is TGTGCCAGCAGCCTGACAGGCGACGAGCGGTACTTC.

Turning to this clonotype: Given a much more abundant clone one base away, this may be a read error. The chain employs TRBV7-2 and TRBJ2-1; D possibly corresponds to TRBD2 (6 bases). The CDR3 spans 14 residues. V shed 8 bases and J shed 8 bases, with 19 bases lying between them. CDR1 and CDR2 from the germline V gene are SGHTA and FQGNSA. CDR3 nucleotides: TGTGCCAGCCGAGGAGGGCCTTCTTACGATGAGCAGTTCTTC. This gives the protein CASRGGPSYDEQFF.

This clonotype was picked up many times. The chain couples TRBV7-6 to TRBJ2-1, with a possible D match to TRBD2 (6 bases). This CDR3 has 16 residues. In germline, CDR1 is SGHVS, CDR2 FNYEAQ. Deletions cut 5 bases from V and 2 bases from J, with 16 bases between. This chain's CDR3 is CASSREMARTYNEQFF. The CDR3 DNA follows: TGTGCCAGCAGCCGGGAGATGGCGAGGACCTACAATGAGCAGTTCTTC.

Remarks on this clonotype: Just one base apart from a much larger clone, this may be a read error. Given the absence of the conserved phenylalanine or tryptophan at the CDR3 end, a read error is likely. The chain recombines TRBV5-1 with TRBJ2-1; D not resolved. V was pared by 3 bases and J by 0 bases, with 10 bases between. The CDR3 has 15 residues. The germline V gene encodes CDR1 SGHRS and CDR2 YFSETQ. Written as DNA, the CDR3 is TGCGCCAGCAGCTCCGTTGGAAGCTCCTACAATGAGCAGTTCGTC. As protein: CASSSVGSSYNEQFV.

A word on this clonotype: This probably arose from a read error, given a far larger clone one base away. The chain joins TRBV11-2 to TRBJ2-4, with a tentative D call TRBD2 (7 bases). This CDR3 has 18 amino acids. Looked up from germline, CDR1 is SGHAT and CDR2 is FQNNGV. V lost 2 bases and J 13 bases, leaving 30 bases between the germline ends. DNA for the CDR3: TGTGCCAGCAGCTTAATAGCCAGGGGCGGGGGTTCCTACAATGAGCAGTACTTC. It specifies CASSLIARGGGSYNEQYF.

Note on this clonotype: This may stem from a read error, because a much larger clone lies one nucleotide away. The CDR3 region is CASSGGRLPNEQYF. CDR3 sequence (DNA): TGTGCCAGCAGCGGCGGGAGACTGCCCAATGAGCAGTACTTC. The chain links TRBV6-1 to TRBJ2-7, with 7 nucleotides matching TRBD2. V shed 6 bases and J 7 bases; nucleotides not matched to a gene: 12. The length of the CDR3 is 14 residues. CDR1 is MNHNS, CDR2 SASEGT, per germline.

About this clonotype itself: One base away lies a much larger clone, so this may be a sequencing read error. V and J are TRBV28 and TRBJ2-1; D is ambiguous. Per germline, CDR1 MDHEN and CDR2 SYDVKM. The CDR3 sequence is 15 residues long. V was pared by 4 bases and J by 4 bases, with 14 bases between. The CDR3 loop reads CASSSLPPGYNEQFF. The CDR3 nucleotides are TGTGCCAGCAGTTCTCTGCCCCCCGGGTACAATGAGCAGTTCTTC.

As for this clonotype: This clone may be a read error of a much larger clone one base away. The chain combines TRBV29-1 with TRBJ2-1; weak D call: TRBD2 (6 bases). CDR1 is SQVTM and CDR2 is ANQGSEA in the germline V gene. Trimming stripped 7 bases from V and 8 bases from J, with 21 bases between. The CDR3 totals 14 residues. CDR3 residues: CSAWTGSLGDEQFF. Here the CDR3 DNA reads TGCAGCGCGTGGACCGGGAGCCTCGGGGATGAGCAGTTCTTC.

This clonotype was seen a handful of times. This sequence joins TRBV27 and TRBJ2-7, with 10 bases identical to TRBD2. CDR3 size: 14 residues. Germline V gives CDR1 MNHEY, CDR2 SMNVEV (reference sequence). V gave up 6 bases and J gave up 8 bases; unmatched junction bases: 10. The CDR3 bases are TGTGCCAGCAGGGAGCGGGAGGGTCATGTGAAGCAGTACTTC. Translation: CASREREGHVKQYF.

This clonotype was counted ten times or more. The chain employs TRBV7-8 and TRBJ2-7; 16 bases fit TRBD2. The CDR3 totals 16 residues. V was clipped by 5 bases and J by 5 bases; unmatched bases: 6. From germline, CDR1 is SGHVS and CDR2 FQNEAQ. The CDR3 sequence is CASSPGLAGGAHEQYF. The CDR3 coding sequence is TGTGCCAGCAGCCCGGGACTAGCGGGAGGGGCTCACGAGCAGTACTTC.

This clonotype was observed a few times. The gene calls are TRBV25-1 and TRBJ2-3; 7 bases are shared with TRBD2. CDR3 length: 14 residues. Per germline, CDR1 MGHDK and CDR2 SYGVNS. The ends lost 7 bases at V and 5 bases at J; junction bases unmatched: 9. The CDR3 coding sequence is TGTGCCAGCAAGTTGGGCGGGAGTGTAGATACGCAGTATTTT. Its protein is CASKLGGSVDTQYF. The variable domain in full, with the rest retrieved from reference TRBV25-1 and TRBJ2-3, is EADIYQTPRYLVIGTGKKITLECSQTMGHDKMYWYQQDPGMELHLIHYSYGVNSTEKGDLSSESTVSRIRTEHFPLTLESARPSHTSQYLCASKLGGSVDTQYFGPGTRLTVL.

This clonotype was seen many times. The CDR3 DNA follows: TGCGCCAGCAGCACCGGGCGAGGTGCCTACGAGCAGTACTTC. It specifies CASSTGRGAYEQYF. The chain links TRBV5-1 to TRBJ2-7, with D unclear. CDR3 length: 14 amino acids. Germline CDR1 SGHRS, CDR2 YFSETQ. The ends were cut back, 4 bases at V and 2 bases at J, with 13 bases in the middle.

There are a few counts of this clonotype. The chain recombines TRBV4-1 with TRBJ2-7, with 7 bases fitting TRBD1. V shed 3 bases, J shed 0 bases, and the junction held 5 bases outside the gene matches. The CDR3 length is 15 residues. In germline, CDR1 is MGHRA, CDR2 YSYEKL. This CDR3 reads CASSHGRDSSYEQYF. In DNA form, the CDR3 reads TGCGCCAGCAGCCATGGCCGGGACAGCTCCTACGAGCAGTACTTC.

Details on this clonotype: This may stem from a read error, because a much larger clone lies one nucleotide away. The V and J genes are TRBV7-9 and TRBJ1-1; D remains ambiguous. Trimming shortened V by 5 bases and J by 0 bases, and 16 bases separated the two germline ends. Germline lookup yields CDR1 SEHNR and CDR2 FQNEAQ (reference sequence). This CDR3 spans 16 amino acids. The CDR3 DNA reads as TGTGCCAGCAGCCTAGACCCCGGACTCTTGAACACTGAAGCTTTCTTT. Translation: CASSLDPGLLNTEAFF.

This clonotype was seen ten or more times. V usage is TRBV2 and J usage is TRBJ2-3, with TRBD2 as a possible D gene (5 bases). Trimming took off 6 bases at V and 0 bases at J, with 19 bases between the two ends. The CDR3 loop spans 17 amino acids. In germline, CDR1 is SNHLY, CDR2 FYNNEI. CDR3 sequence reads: CASRITLSGSSTDTQYF. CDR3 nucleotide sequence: TGTGCCAGCAGGATAACCCTCAGCGGTTCTAGCACAGATACGCAGTATTTT.

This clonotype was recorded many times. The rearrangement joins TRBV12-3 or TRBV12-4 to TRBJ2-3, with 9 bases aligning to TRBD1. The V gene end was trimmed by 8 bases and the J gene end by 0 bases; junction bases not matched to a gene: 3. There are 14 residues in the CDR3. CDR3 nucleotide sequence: TGTGCCAGCGAACAGGGGGCCAGCACAGATACGCAGTATTTT. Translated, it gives CASEQGASTDTQYF.

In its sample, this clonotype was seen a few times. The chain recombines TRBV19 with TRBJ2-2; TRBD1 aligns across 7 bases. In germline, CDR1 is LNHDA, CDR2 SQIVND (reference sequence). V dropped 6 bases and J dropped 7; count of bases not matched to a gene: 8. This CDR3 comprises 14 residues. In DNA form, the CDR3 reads TGTGCCAGTAGCCCACAGGGGCAAGTCGGGGAGCTGTTTTTT. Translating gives CASSPQGQVGELFF.

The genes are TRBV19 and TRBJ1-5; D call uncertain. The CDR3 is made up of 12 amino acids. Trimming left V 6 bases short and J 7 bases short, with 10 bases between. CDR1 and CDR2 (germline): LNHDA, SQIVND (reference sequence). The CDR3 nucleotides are TGTGCCAGTAGAGGACCGGGGCAGCCCCAGCATTTT. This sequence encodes CASRGPGQPQHF.

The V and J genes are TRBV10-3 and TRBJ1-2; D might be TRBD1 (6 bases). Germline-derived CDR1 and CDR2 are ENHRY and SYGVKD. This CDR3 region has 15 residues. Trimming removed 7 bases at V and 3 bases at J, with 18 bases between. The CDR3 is CAINPRGGTDYGYTF. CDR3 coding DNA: TGTGCCATCAACCCCAGGGGAGGAACGGACTATGGCTACACCTTC.